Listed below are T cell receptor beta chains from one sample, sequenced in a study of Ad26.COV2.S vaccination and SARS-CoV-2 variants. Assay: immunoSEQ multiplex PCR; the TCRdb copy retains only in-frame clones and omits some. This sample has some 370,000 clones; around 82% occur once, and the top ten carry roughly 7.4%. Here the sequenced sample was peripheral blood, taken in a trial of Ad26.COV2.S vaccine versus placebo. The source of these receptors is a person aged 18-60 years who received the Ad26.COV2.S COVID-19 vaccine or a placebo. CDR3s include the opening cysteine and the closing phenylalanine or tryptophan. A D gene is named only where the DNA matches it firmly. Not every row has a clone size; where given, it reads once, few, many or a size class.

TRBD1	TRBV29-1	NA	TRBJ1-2	TGCAGCGTCTTGGACAGGGCGAACTATGGCTACACCTTC	CSVLDRANYGYTF
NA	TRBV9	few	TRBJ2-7	TGTGCCAGCAGCGTAAGGGCAGTGACCTACGAGCAGTACTTC	CASSVRAVTYEQYF
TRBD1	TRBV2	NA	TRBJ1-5	TGTGTCAGCAATTCTCGACAGGGGTGGAATCAGCCCCAGCATTTT	CVSNSRQGWNQPQHF
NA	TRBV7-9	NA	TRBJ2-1	TGTGCCAGCAGCATCTACAATGAGCAGTTCTTC	CASSIYNEQFF
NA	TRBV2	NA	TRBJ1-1	TGTGCCATCCCCCGGGAGCCCTCCCTTATGAACACTGAAGCTTTCTTT	CAIPREPSLMNTEAFF
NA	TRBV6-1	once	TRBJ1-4	TGTGCCAGCAGTGAGACAGGACTATCCCTGTTTTTT	CASSETGLSLFF
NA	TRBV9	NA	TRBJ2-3	TGTGCCAGCAGCGTAGTACCCCGGTGGAGTTCAGATACGCAGTATTTT	CASSVVPRWSSDTQYF
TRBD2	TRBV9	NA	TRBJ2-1	TGTGCCAGCAGCGTGACGGGGGGGCCCCACAATGAGCAGTTCTTC	CASSVTGGPHNEQFF
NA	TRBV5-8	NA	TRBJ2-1	TGTGCCAGCAGCTTATTAGCCTTACAGGTGCAGTTCTTC	CASSLLALQVQFF
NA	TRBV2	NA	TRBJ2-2	TGTGCCAGCAGTGAGTCCGGGCAGGGTAACACCGGGGAGCTGTTTTTT	CASSESGQGNTGELFF
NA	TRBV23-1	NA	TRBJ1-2	TGCGCCAGCAGTCAATCGCATGGCTACACCTTC	CASSQSHGYTF
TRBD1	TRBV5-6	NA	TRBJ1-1	TGTGCCAGCAGCTCCCGGGACAGGGTGGTAGGCACTGAAGCTTTCTTT	CASSSRDRVVGTEAFF
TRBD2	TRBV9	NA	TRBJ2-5	TGTGCCAGCAGTCGGGGACTAGCGGGGCAAGAGACCCAGTACTTC	CASSRGLAGQETQYF
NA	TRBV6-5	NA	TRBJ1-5	TGTGCCAGCGAGGATGTGGTCGGCCAGCCCCAGCATTTT	CASEDVVGQPQHF
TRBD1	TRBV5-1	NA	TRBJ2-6	TGCGCCAGCAGCTTGTTAGTACAGGGGATAAAGGGTGGGGCCAACGTCCTGACTTTC	CASSLLVQGIKGGANVLTF
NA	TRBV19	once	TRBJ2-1	TGTGCCAGTACCCGCGCAAGCTCCTACAATGAGCAGTTCTTC	CASTRASSYNEQFF
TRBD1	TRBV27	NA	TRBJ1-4	TGTGCCAGCAGTTTATCGCTGACCGCGGGACAGGGTGTAGAAAAACTGTTTTTT	CASSLSLTAGQGVEKLFF
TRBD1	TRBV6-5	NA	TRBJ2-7	TGTGCCAGCAGGGGGGTAGGGGGCTACTCCTACGAGCAGTACTTC	CASRGVGGYSYEQYF
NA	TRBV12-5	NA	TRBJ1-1	TGTGCTAGTGGTTTGGAGTGGGGAACTGAAGCTTTCTTT	CASGLEWGTEAFF
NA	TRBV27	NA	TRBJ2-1	TGTGCCAGCGGATTTAACAATGAGCAGTTCTTC	CASGFNNEQFF
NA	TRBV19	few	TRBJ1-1	TGTGCCAGTATGATTTTGGGGGGTGAAGCTTTCTTT	CASMILGGEAFF
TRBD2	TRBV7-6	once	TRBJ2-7	TGTGCCAGCAGCCCCGATCCCCGGACTAGCCGAGCCTACGAGCAGTACTTC	CASSPDPRTSRAYEQYF
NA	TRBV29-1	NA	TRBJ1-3	TGCAGCGTCGACATAAGTAGAAACACCATATATTTT	CSVDISRNTIYF
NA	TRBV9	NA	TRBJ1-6	TGTGCCAGCAGCCCCCGGCCGGGCACTTCACCCCTCCACTTT	CASSPRPGTSPLHF
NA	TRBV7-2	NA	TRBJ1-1	TGTGCCAGCAGCTTAGCGGGACCGAACACTGAAGCTTTCTTT	CASSLAGPNTEAFF
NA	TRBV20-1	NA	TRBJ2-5	TGCAGTGCTAGTGGGCGGGGACAAGAGACCCAGTACTTC	CSASGRGQETQYF
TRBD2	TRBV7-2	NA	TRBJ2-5	TGTGCCAGCAGCTTGAACCTAGCGGGGGGGAAGACCCAGTACTTC	CASSLNLAGGKTQYF
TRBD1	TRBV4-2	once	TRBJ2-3	TGTGCCAGCAGCCAAGGTAGTTGGACAGGGGATCCAGATACGCAGTATTTT	CASSQGSWTGDPDTQYF
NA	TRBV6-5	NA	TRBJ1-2	TGTGCCAGCAGATCCACAGGGAACTATGGCTACACCTTC	CASRSTGNYGYTF
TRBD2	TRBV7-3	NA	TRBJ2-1	TGTGCCAGCAGCTTTACTAGCGGGGGGGCTTCCGTGGAAGTCAATGAGCAGTTCTTC	CASSFTSGGASVEVNEQFF
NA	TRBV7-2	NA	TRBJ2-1	TGTGCCAGCAGCTTAGTGCGGGGGCACAATGAGCAGTTCTTC	CASSLVRGHNEQFF
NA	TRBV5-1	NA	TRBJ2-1	TGCGCCAGCAGCTGGAGGGTTGGGACCCCGAACAATGAGCAGTTCTTC	CASSWRVGTPNNEQFF
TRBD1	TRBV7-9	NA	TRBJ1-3	TGTGCCAGCAGCTTAGCCGGACAGGGGGCCCGGTCCGGAAACACCATATATTTT	CASSLAGQGARSGNTIYF
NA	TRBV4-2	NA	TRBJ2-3	TGTGCCAGCAGCCAACCTGGCGGCGCAGATACGCAGTATTTT	CASSQPGGADTQYF
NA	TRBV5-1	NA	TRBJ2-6	TGCGCCAGCAGCTTGGTAAGGGGGGCCAACGTCCTGACTTTC	CASSLVRGANVLTF
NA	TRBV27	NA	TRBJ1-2	TGTGCCAGCAAGGAGGGGGGCAGCTATGGCTACACCTTC	CASKEGGSYGYTF
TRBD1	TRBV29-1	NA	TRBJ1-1	TGCAGCGTACTAGGGGGCATCGCTGAAGCTTTCTTT	CSVLGGIAEAFF
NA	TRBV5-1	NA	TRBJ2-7	TGCGCCAGCAGGGGGCGACAGGACTCCTACGAGCAGTACTTC	CASRGRQDSYEQYF
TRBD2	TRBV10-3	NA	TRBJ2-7	TGTGCCACCCTCCCTAGCGGGAGTGTAGGGGAGCAGTACTTC	CATLPSGSVGEQYF
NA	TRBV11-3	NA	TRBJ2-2	TGTGCCAGCAGCTTTCCAACTGGCGGAAGGGTTCCGTTTTTT	CASSFPTGGRVPFF
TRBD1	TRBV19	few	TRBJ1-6	TGTGCCAGTGGGGGACAGGGGCAGAGCTCCTATAATTCACCCCTCCACTTT	CASGGQGQSSYNSPLHF
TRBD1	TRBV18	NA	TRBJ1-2	TGTGCCAGCTCACCCCAGGGACAGGGGAGGGGCTACACCTTC	CASSPQGQGRGYTF
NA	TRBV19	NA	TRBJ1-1	TGTGCCAGTAGTATCGGGTCGGGGGTTCGGACTGAAGCTTTCTTT	CASSIGSGVRTEAFF